The rows below give T cell receptor beta chains drawn from one sample of a study of beta chain features in type 1 diabetes. Method: immunoSEQ multiplex PCR; TCRdb's copy keeps in-frame clones and lacks some. The data hold around 240,000 clones, with 9.6% observed a single time. The sample taken for sequencing was naive CD4+ T cells from blood. The receptors were gathered from a woman younger than 30 in good health. CDR3s leave out the opening cysteine and the closing phenylalanine or tryptophan.

cdr3_aa j_call v_call cdr3_length
ATRTGASGSGHEQY TRBJ2-7 TRBV15 14
ASSSITGLGYGYT TRBJ1-2 TRBV11-2 13
ASSLVAGGNNEQF TRBJ2-1 TRBV11-3 13
AWSVGGVTYEQY TRBJ2-7 TRBV30 12
ASSVDRQGYKYGYT TRBJ1-2 TRBV9 14
ASSQSKDREGKQF TRBJ2-1 TRBV4-3 13
AIRQGATTEAF TRBJ1-1 TRBV10-3 11
ASSTGLNNSPLH TRBJ1-6 TRBV5-1 12
ASSQDSRGPNSPLH TRBJ1-6 TRBV4-2 14
ASSTVVGLAGKNTGELF TRBJ2-2 TRBV18 17
ASSRDSPIGEQF TRBJ2-1 TRBV18 12
AWSLTKQTYNEQF TRBJ2-1 TRBV30 13
ASSERGGRLTEAF TRBJ1-1 TRBV6-1 13
ASRYRENTEAF TRBJ1-1 TRBV5-1 11
AWRAGYTGELF TRBJ2-2 TRBV30 11